This T cell receptor (beta chain) was retrieved from a study of PD-L1 blockade in urothelial cancer. Trimming stripped 3 bases from V and 4 bases from J, with 12 bases between. Germline V CDR1 and CDR2: MNHEY, SMNVEV (reference sequence). CDR3 length equals 14 residues. Patients yielded 1 to 8 samples each, pretreatment and on-treatment. The repertoire was sequenced with immunoSEQ multiplex PCR; TCRdb's copy has only in-frame clones and lacks some. The sample lists roughly 25,000 clones; less than 90% were seen once. This sample comprised PBMCs, obtained around atezolizumab (anti-PD-L1) treatment. The sequence derives from a man aged 70-80 years with urothelial cancer. The genes are TRBV27 and TRBJ1-2, with D unclear. CDR3 DNA: TGTGCCAGCAGTTTGCAGGAAGACGGCTATGGCTACACCTTC. Protein sequence: CASSLQEDGYGYTF.